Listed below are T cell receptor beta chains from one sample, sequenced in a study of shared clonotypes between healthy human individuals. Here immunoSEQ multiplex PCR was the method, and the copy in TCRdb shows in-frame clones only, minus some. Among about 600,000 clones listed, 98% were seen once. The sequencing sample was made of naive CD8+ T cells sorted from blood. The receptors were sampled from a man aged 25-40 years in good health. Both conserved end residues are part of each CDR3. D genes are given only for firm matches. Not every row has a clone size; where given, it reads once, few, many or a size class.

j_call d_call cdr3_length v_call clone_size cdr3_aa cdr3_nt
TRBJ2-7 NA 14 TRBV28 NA CASTQTGEYYEQYF TGTGCCAGCACCCAGACAGGCGAATACTACGAGCAGTACTTC
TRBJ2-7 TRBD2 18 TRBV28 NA CASSIPTGTSGRAYEQYF TGTGCCAGCAGTATTCCGACCGGGACTAGCGGGCGGGCCTACGAGCAGTACTTC
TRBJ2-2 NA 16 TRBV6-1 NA CASSEPAGAYTGELFF TGTGCCAGCAGTGAACCCGCAGGAGCCTACACCGGGGAGCTGTTTTTT
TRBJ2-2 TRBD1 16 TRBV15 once CATSPRQGPRTGELFF TGTGCCACCAGCCCCCGACAGGGGCCGAGAACCGGGGAGCTGTTTTTT
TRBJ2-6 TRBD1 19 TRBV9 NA CASSPLPGQSYSGANVLTF TGTGCCAGCAGCCCACTACCGGGACAGAGTTACTCTGGGGCCAACGTCCTGACTTTC
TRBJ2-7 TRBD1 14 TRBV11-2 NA CASSLLGTAPEQYF TGTGCCAGCAGCCTCCTAGGGACAGCCCCCGAGCAGTACTTC
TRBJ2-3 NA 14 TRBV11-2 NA CASRWGPRTDTQYF TGTGCCAGCAGATGGGGTCCCAGGACAGATACGCAGTATTTT
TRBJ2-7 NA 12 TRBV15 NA CATSRGNYEQYF TGTGCCACCAGCAGAGGCAACTACGAGCAGTACTTC
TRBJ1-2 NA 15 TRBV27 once CASSLYSHHRDGYTF TGTGCCAGCAGTTTATATTCTCATCACAGGGATGGCTACACCTTC
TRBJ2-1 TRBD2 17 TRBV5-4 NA CASSLELAGTVGDEQFF TGTGCCAGCAGCTTGGAATTAGCGGGAACAGTGGGGGATGAGCAGTTCTTC
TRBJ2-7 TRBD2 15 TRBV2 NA CASSLNPSGGYEQYF TGTGCCAGCAGCCTGAACCCCTCGGGGGGCTACGAGCAGTACTTC
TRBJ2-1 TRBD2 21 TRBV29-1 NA CSVEIVLGTTSGAGDYNEQFF TGCAGCGTTGAGATTGTGCTTGGAACGACTAGCGGGGCGGGGGACTACAATGAGCAGTTCTTC
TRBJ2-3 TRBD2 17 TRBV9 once CASSARLSGRSTDTQYF TGTGCCAGCAGCGCCAGACTAAGCGGGAGGTCCACAGATACGCAGTATTTT
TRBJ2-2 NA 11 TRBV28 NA CASGPTGELFF TGTGCCAGCGGACCTACCGGGGAGCTGTTTTTT
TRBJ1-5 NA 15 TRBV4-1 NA CASSQDSQINQPQHF TGCGCCAGCAGCCAAGATTCGCAAATCAATCAGCCCCAGCATTTT
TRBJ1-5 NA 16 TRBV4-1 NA CASSRTGTPSNQPQHF TGCGCCAGCAGCCGCACCGGGACACCGAGCAATCAGCCCCAGCATTTT